These 14 T cell receptor beta chains were all obtained from the same sample, sequenced in a study of blood T cell repertoires in COVID-19. Here immunoSEQ multiplex PCR was the method, and the copy in TCRdb shows in-frame clones only, minus some. The sample has about 80,000 clones; around 91% are singletons. Sequencing was done on a sample of peripheral blood. These receptors were taken from an elderly woman with active or convalescent COVID-19.

The J gene is TRBJ1-6, the V gene TRBV6-5; 8 bases map to TRBD1. The CDR3 loop spans 14 amino acids. Germline V gives CDR1 MNHEY, CDR2 SVGAGI. Germline trimming cut 6 bases from V and 9 bases from J; bases unmatched to any gene: 7. In nucleotides, the CDR3 is TGTGCCAGCAGACGACAGGGGCAGTCTTCACCCCTCCACTTT. Translation: CASRRQGQSSPLHF.

The chain recombines TRBV10-3 with TRBJ2-2, with 11 bases fitting TRBD1. Per germline, CDR1 ENHRY and CDR2 SYGVKD. There are 17 residues in the CDR3. The ends lost 6 bases at V and 7 bases at J; junction bases unmatched: 13. CDR3 sequence (DNA): TGTGCCATCAGACTCTCATACGGGACAGGGGGTAACGGGGAGCTGTTTTTT. Amino acids: CAIRLSYGTGGNGELFF.

The CDR3 reads CASSGLAALSQFF. Here the CDR3 DNA reads TGTGCCAGCAGCGGACTAGCGGCCTTGTCGCAGTTCTTC. The rearrangement uses TRBV6-2 or TRBV6-3 and TRBJ2-1; 10 positions agree with TRBD2. CDR1 MNHEY and CDR2 SVGEGT come from the germline V gene. The V and J ends lost 6 bases and 12 bases, in that order; junction bases with no gene match: 8. The CDR3 loop spans 13 amino acids.

The V call is TRBV2, the J call TRBJ2-7; D may be TRBD1 (6 bases). The CDR3 totals 14 residues. Trimming took 7 bases from V and 2 from J, leaving 15 bases between them. Germline CDR1 SNHLY, CDR2 FYNNEI. The CDR3 sequence: CASNRVGTTYEQYF. DNA of the CDR3: TGTGCCAGCAACAGGGTAGGGACGACCTACGAGCAGTACTTC.

This chain joins TRBV21-1 and TRBJ2-7; the listed D gene, TRBD2, was not tested against the DNA. TRBV21-1 is reported as a pseudogene. This CDR3 is 17 amino acids long. The CDR3 loop is CASSNALQRTSAYEQYF. In DNA form, the CDR3 reads TGTGCCAGCAGCAACGCCTTGCAGAGGACTAGCGCCTACGAGCAGTACTTC.

CDR3 in amino acids: CASSLAGTNTGELFF. The DNA for the CDR3 is TGTGCCAGCAGTTTAGCGGGTACGAACACCGGGGAGCTGTTTTTT. The chain recombines TRBV28 with TRBJ2-2, with D perhaps matching TRBD2 (5 bases). The CDR3 totals 15 residues. CDR1 MDHEN and CDR2 SYDVKM come from the germline V gene. Trimming shortened V by 2 bases and J by 0 bases, and 7 bases separated the two germline ends.

J is TRBJ1-2 and V is TRBV6-2 or TRBV6-3; D ambiguous. Germline V gives CDR1 MNHEY, CDR2 SVGEGT. The CDR3 loop spans 16 amino acids. V lost 2 bases, J lost 6 bases, and 19 bases lay in between. The CDR3 coding sequence is TGTGCCAGCAGTTACGTGTACGGACTCCGGACGGATGGCTACACCTTC. Encoded protein: CASSYVYGLRTDGYTF.

The J gene is TRBJ1-2, the V gene TRBV4-3; D is ambiguous. CDR3 length equals 16 residues. Germline-derived CDR1 and CDR2 are LGHNA and YSLEER. The ends were cut back, 0 bases at V and 4 bases at J, with 15 bases in the middle. CDR3 DNA sequence: TGCGCCAGCAGCCAAGATCGGGCCGAGGGATTCTATGGCTACACCTTC. Translation gives CASSQDRAEGFYGYTF.

The V and J genes are TRBV19 and TRBJ2-2; 7 nucleotides align to TRBD2. The CDR3 totals 15 residues. The junction had 8 bases not matched to a gene; V was cut back by 6 bases and J by 4 bases. CDR1 and CDR2 from the germline V gene are LNHDA and SQIVND (reference sequence). The CDR3 bases are TGTGCCAGTAGGTCGGCGCCGGGAGGCACCGGGGAGCTGTTTTTT. Residues: CASRSAPGGTGELFF.

This clone occurred once. The V and J genes are TRBV28 and TRBJ1-1, with D tentatively TRBD1 (5 bases). The V end lost 3 bases, the J end lost 1 base, and 15 bases lay between the germline ends. CDR3 length: 16 amino acids. Germline CDR1 is MDHEN and CDR2 is SYDVKM. The CDR3 coding sequence is TGTGCCAGCAGTTTGTCAGGGATCGGCGGGAACACTGAAGCTTTCTTT. Protein product: CASSLSGIGGNTEAFF.

V and J are TRBV5-1 and TRBJ2-1; TRBD2 is a possible D gene (5 bases). From germline, CDR1 is SGHRS and CDR2 YFSETQ. V was clipped by 4 bases and J by 7 bases, with 15 bases between them. This CDR3 is built from 14 residues. As DNA, the CDR3 is TGCGCCAGCAGCCAAGGGCCCGGCGGGAATGAGCAGTTCTTC. Protein sequence: CASSQGPGGNEQFF.

The rearrangement joins TRBV5-6 to TRBJ2-7; 7 bases fit TRBD1. The CDR3 contains 15 residues. Trimming took 2 bases from V and 4 from J; bases not matched to a gene: 9. CDR1 and CDR2 from the germline V gene are SGHDT and YYEEEE. DNA of the CDR3: TGTGCCAGCAGCTTCCGACAAGGGGGCAGTTACGAGCAGTACTTC. Translation: CASSFRQGGSYEQYF.

This chain joins TRBV5-1 and TRBJ2-7, with 9 bases aligning to TRBD1. The CDR3 consists of 19 residues. The junction had 14 bases not matched to a gene; V was cut back by 1 base and J by 0 bases. The germline CDR1 and CDR2 sequences are SGHRS and YFSETQ. The CDR3 nucleotides are TGCGCCAGCAGCTTGAATCTGGGGGAGGGGACAGGGATCTCCTACGAGCAGTACTTC. Translating gives CASSLNLGEGTGISYEQYF.

The genes are TRBV11-2 and TRBJ1-6; TRBD1 might be the D (6 bases). The CDR3 is 18 residues long. Trimming left V 6 bases short and J 0 bases short, with 18 bases between. Germline lookup yields CDR1 SGHAT and CDR2 FQNNGV. Here the CDR3 DNA reads TGTGCCAGCAGTATAGATCTAAGGGGGAGCTCCTATAATTCACCCCTCCACTTT. Its translation is CASSIDLRGSSYNSPLHF.